These 8 T cell receptor beta chains share one sample of origin, sequenced in a study of identical twins. TCRdb processed the 5' RACE reads anew with MiXCR; each CDR3 protein has one entry. This sample has 700,000 to 950,000 distinct CDR3 sequences, with more than 9% found just once. The same sample was also studied in work on yellow fever vaccine responses in identical twins.

The sequenced material came from PBMCs. Receptors originate from a young woman in good health.

This clonotype was observed a handful of times. The chain carries TRBV2 and TRBJ1-6, with D perhaps matching TRBD1 (5 bases). The CDR3 is made up of 13 amino acids. V lost 6 bases and J 5 bases, leaving 8 bases between the germline ends. Per the germline V gene, CDR1 is SNHLY and CDR2 is FYNNEI. CDR3 in DNA: TGTGCCAGCAGCAGGGAGAATAATTCACCCCTCCACTTT. Its protein product is CASSRENNSPLHF.

The V and J genes are TRBV10-3 and TRBJ1-2; D is possibly TRBD1 (6 bases). Trimming took 0 bases from V and 2 from J, leaving 10 bases between them. This CDR3 has 15 residues. Germline V CDR1 and CDR2: ENHRY, SYGVKD. CDR3 in amino acids: CAISESGGHNYGYTF. CDR3 DNA: TGTGCCATCAGTGAGTCGGGGGGCCACAACTATGGCTACACCTTC.

The rearrangement links TRBV7-9 to TRBJ2-2; weak D call: TRBD1 (7 bases). The CDR3 length is 15 residues. The germline CDR1 and CDR2 sequences are SEHNR and FQNEAQ (reference sequence). V gave up 4 bases and J gave up 3 bases, with 12 bases separating them. CDR3 nucleotide sequence: TGTGCCAGCAGCTCCCCCAGGGGGGACACCGGGGAGCTGTTTTTT. Protein sequence: CASSSPRGDTGELFF.

This clonotype has just a few counts. The chain recombines TRBV6-2 or TRBV6-3 with TRBJ2-1, with 9 bases aligning to TRBD2. The ends lost 0 bases at V and 1 base at J; junction bases unmatched: 7. The germline gives CDR1 MNHEY, CDR2 SVGEGT. This CDR3 has 18 residues. CDR3: CASSYSASGGSSYNEQFF. In DNA, the CDR3 is TGTGCCAGCAGTTACTCGGCCAGCGGGGGGTCTTCCTACAATGAGCAGTTCTTC.

The chain employs TRBV7-8 and TRBJ2-3; a possible D gene is TRBD2 (5 bases). The germline CDR1 and CDR2 sequences are SGHVS and FQNEAQ. The germline V and J ends were trimmed by 5 bases and 0 bases, with 15 bases remaining between them. The CDR3 is 16 residues long. DNA of the CDR3: TGTGCCAGCAGCGAGGACTCCCGGCATAGCACAGATACGCAGTATTTT. Amino acid sequence: CASSEDSRHSTDTQYF.

The table lists this clonotype with many counts. The chain joins TRBV7-9 to TRBJ1-4; 8 nucleotides line up with TRBD1. The CDR3 is made up of 16 amino acids. The V segment lost 5 bases and the J segment 5 bases; nucleotides outside the gene matches: 10. Germline V lookup: CDR1 SEHNR, CDR2 FQNEAQ (reference sequence). DNA for the CDR3: TGTGCCAGCAGCCCCCAGACAGGGGAGGAGAATGAAAAACTGTTTTTT. Residues: CASSPQTGEENEKLFF. Variable domain in full (rest from reference TRBV7-9 and TRBJ1-4): DTGVSQNPRHKITKRGQNVTFRCDPISEHNRLYWYRQTLGQGPEFLTYFQNEAQLEKSRLLSDRFSAERPKGSFSTLEIQRTEQGDSAMYLCASSPQTGEENEKLFFGSGTQLSVL.

This clonotype was counted only a few times. CDR3 amino acids: CASSPVLAVLDTQYF. The CDR3 DNA reads as TGTGCCAGCTCACCAGTGCTAGCGGTCTTGGATACGCAGTATTTT. The gene calls are TRBV18 and TRBJ2-3, with 7 bases lining up with TRBD2. The CDR3 runs to 15 residues. Germline CDR1 and CDR2: KGHSH and LQKENI. With 2 bases clipped from V and 6 bases from J, the junction kept 8 bases outside the gene matches.

This clonotype was observed many times. This rearrangement joins TRBV28 to TRBJ2-7; TRBD2 agrees at 15 bases. V gave up 3 bases and J gave up 3 bases; unmatched junction bases: 3. Germline CDR1 MDHEN, CDR2 SYDVKM. The CDR3 runs 16 residues. CDR3 bases: TGTGCCAGCAGTTTCCGGGGACTAGCGGGAGGCTACGAGCAGTACTTC. This translates into CASSFRGLAGGYEQYF.